The sequence of this TCR beta chain was determined in a study of shared clonotypes between healthy human individuals. Study-wide background: The composition of the donors was a couple of women and a few men aged 18 to 49. Regarding the study as a whole: Clonotype sharing among donors was expected to depend on sequencing depth.

The germline CDR1 and CDR2 sequences are MNHNS and SASEGT. Trimming removed 1 base at V and 8 bases at J, with 11 bases between. This CDR3 has 13 amino acids. Sequencing was at deep level. Every immunoSEQ plate was one replicate of a subset's evenly spread DNA. Measured with immunoSEQ multiplex PCR; TCRdb has only the in-frame clones, and not every one. Of about 980,000 clones listed, about 80% are singletons. This clone was recorded a few times. What it binds is not known. Specimen: memory CD4+ T cells sorted from blood. Subset of the sample: CD45RA-negative fraction. The TCR sequence derives from a man aged 18 to 29 in good health. V and J are TRBV6-1 and TRBJ1-2; D unclear. The CDR3 region has the DNA TGTGCCAGCAGTGAAGTCCGTAGAGACGGCTACACCTTC. This gives the protein CASSEVRRDGYTF.